The entry that follows covers one T cell receptor beta chain sequence. The table lists this clonotype with many counts. This clone's antigen is unknown. Nothing much larger sits one base from this clone, and base qualities are not available. In the germline V gene, CDR1 corresponds to SQVTM and CDR2 to ANQGSEA. V and J are truncated by 4 bases and 8 bases respectively, leaving an intervening sequence of 14 bases. The cysteine opens and the phenylalanine closes a CDR3 of 13 amino acids. Only the CDR3 DNA stays, 39 bases, in frame from base 1. The record originates from a study of CD8 T cells in ankylosing spondylitis (dated by TCRdb to 2016 to 2017). Broadly, across the study: The study set out to find disease-linked TCR variants by profiling T cell receptor beta repertoires in ankylosing spondylitis patients and healthy donors. The full study cohort comprised around 23 ankylosing spondylitis patients and approximately 100 healthy donors. Peripheral blood was sampled, and synovial fluid was additionally collected from ankylosing spondylitis patients.

TCRdb records Illumina HiSeq 2500 as the sequencer. TCR beta libraries were prepared by quantitative 5'-RACE with molecular barcodes. The source study handled its data this way. To identify disease-linked TCR variants, a new computational method was used, one built on a probabilistic model of VDJ rearrangement. TCRdb reanalyzed the raw reads on its own, using fastp at Q25 for trimming and MiXCR for clone calling, and kept in-frame beta chains. Every distinct CDR3 protein forms one entry, paired with its most common genes and DNA. The V and J calls come from TCRdb's annotation, not from the publication. The sample table holds about 120,000 distinct CDR3 sequences, of which roughly 15% were seen once. In total, the top ten clones hold approximately 3.1% of the sample. The research as a whole found: Blood from ankylosing spondylitis patients appeared to be characterized by a TCR beta motif composed of eight highly homologous amino acid variants. The disease-linked clones were reported to be significantly enriched in matched synovial fluid samples from ankylosing spondylitis patients. A CD8+ phenotype was shown by the disease-linked clones, which were found at relatively low frequencies in peripheral blood. Some motif variants were previously reported in synovial fluid and blood of reactive arthritis patients, suggesting common disease-initiation mechanisms.

What was sequenced was blood, either unsorted or a sorted T cell fraction (not recorded which). This clonotype was sampled from a female donor with ankylosing spondylitis or in good health (not recorded which). This chain joins TRBV29-1 to TRBJ1-4, with no confident D gene call. The CDR3 has the sequence CSVGYSDREKLFF. The DNA sequence reads TGCAGCGTTGGGTACTCGGATAGAGAAAAACTGTTTTTT.